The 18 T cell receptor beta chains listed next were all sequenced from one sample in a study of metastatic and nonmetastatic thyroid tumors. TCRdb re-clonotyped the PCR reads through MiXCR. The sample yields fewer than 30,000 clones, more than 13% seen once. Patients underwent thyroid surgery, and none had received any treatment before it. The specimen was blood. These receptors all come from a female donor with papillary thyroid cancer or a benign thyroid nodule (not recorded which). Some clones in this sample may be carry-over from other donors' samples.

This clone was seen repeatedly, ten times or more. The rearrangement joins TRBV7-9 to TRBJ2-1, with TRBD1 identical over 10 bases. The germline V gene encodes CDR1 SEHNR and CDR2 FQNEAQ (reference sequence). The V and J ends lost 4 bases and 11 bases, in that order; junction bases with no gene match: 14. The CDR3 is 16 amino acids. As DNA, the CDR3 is TGTGCCAGCAGCTCCATGGGACCGGGACAGGGGACTCAGCAGTTCTTC. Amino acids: CASSSMGPGQGTQQFF.

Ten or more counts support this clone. The chain's CDR3 is CASRGQGLYEQYF. The CDR3 DNA sequence: TGTGCCAGCAGAGGACAGGGGCTTTACGAGCAGTACTTC. The chain couples TRBV28 to TRBJ2-7; TRBD1 matches at 9 bases. CDR1 and CDR2 (germline): MDHEN, SYDVKM. This CDR3 contains 13 residues. J lost 4 bases, V lost 6 bases, and 4 bases had no gene match.

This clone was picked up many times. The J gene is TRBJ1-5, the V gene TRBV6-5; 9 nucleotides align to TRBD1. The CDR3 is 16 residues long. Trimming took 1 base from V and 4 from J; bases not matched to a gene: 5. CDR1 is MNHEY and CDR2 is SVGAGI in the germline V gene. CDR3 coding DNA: TGTGCCAGCAGTTACTGGGGACAGGGAGGGAATCAGCCCCAGCATTTT. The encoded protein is CASSYWGQGGNQPQHF.

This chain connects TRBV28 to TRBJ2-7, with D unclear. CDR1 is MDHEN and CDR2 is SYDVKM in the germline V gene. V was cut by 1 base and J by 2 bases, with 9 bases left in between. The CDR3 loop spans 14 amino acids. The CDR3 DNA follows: TGTGCCAGCAGTTTATTTGTGCTCACCTACGAGCAGTACTTC. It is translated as CASSLFVLTYEQYF.

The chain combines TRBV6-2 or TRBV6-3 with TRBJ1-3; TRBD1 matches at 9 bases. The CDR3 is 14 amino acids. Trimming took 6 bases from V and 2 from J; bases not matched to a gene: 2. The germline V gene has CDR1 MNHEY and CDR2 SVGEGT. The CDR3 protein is CASRGTGTGNTIYF. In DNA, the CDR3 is TGTGCCAGCAGAGGGACAGGGACTGGAAACACCATATATTTT.

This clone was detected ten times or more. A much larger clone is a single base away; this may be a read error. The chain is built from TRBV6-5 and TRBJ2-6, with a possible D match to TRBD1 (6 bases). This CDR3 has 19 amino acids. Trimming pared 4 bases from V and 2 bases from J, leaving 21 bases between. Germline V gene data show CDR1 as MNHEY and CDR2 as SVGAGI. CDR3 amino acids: CASSFEPRWAGAGANVLTF. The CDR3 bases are TGTGCCAGCAGTTTCGAGCCCCGTTGGGCAGGGGCTGGGGCCAACGTCCTGACTTTC.

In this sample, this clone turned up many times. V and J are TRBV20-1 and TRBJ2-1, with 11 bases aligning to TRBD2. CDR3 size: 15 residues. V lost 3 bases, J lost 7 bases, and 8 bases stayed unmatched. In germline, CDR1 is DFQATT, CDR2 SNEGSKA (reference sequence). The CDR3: CSARTSGITGNEQFF. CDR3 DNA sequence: TGCAGTGCTAGGACTAGCGGGATCACTGGGAATGAGCAGTTCTTC.

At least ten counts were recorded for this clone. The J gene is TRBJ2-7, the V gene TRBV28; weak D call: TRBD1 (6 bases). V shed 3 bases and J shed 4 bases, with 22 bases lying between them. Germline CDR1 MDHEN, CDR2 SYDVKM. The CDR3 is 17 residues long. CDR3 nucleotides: TGTGCCAGCAGTTTTATAGATCTGAACAGGGCAGATTACGAGCAGTACTTC. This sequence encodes CASSFIDLNRADYEQYF.

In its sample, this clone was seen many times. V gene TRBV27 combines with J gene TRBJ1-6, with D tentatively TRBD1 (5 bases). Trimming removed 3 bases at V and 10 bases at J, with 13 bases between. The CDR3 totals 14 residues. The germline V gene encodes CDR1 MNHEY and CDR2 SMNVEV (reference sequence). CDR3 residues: CASSLGPRESPLHF. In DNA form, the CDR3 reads TGTGCCAGCAGTTTGGGACCCAGGGAGTCACCCCTCCACTTT.

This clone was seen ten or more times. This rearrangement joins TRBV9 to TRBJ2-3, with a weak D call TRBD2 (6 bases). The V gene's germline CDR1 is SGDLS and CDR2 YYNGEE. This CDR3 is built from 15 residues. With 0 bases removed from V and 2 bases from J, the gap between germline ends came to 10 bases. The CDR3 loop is CASSVGSGNTDTQYF. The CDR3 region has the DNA TGTGCCAGCAGCGTAGGTAGCGGTAACACAGATACGCAGTATTTT.

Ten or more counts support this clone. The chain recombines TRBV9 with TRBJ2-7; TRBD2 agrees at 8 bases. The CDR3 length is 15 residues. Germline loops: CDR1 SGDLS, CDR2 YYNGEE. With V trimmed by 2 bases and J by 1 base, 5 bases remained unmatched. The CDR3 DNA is TGTGCCAGCAGCGTGTCTACTAGCGGATCCTACGAGCAGTACTTC. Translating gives CASSVSTSGSYEQYF.

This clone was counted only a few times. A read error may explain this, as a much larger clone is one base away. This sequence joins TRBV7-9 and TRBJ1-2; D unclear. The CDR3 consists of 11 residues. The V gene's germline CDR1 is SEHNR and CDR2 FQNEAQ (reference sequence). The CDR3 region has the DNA TGTGCCAATGGGGATAACTATGTCTACACCTTC. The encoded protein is CANGDNYVYTF.

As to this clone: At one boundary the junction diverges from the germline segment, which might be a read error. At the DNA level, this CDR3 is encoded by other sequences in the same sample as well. As DNA, the CDR3 is TGTGCCAGCAGCCAGGCGACAGCAAACACTGAAGCTTTCTTT. It codes for CASSQATANTEAFF. V is TRBV4-1 and J is TRBJ1-1, with D possibly matching TRBD1 (5 bases). The V gene's germline CDR1 is MGHRA and CDR2 YSYEKL. The CDR3 is 14 residues long.

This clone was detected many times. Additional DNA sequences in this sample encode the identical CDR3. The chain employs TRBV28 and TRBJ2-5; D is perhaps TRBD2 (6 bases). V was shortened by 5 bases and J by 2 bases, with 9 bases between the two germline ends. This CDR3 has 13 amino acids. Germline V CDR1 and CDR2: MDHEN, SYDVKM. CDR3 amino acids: CASSPGGQETQYF. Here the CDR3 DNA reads TGTGCCAGCAGTCCCGGGGGACAAGAGACCCAGTACTTC. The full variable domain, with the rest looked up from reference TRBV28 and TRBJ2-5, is DVKVTQSSRYLVKRTGEKVFLECVQDMDHENMFWYRQDPGLGLRLIYFSYDVKMKEKGDIPEGYSVSREKKERFSLILESASTNQTSMYLCASSPGGQETQYFGPGTRLLVL.

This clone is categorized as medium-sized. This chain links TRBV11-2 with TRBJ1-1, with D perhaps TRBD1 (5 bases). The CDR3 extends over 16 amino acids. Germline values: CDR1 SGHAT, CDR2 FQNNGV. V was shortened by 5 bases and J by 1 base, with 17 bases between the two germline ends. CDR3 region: CASSPTTGTGNTEAFF. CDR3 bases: TGTGCCAGCAGCCCAACCACCGGGACGGGGAACACTGAAGCTTTCTTT.

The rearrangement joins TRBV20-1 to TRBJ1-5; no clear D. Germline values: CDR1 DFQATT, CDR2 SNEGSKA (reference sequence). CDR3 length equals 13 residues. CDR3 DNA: TGCAGAGCTCTTGACCTTAGCAATCAGCCCCAGCATTTT. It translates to CRALDLSNQPQHF.

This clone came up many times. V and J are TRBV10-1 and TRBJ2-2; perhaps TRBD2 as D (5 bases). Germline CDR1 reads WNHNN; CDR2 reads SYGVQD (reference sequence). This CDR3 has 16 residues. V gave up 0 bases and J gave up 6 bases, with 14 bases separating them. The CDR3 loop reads CASSESRLALAGELFF. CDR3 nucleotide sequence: TGCGCCAGCAGTGAGTCGAGGCTAGCTCTAGCCGGGGAGCTGTTTTTT.

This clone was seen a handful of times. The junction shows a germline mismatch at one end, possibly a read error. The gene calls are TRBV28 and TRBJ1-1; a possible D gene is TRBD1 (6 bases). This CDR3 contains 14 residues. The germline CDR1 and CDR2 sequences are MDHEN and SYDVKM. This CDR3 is CASSYLKTGSRALF. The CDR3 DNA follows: TGTGCCAGCAGTTACCTCAAGACAGGCAGCCGAGCTTTATTT.